This TCR beta chain was identified during a study of blood T cell repertoires in COVID-19. Study-level information: PBMCs, B-cell-depleted T cells, or T cells provided the cDNA or gDNA that made up the material.

Authors' processing steps: Quantification of nucleated cells was approximated via reference gene primer amplification. Measured with immunoSEQ multiplex PCR; TCRdb has only the in-frame clones, and not every one. V and J calls plus clone size are reproduced from that table; the DNA served to infer D and trimming. The sample yields 200,000 to 250,000 clones, 75% to 90% seen once. Trimming took off 4 bases at V and 0 bases at J, with 10 bases between the two ends. Germline loops: CDR1 MDHEN, CDR2 SYDVKM. CDR3 length: 14 amino acids. One Seattle source followed patients from active infection through their disease course.

Sequencing was done on a sample of peripheral blood. This TCR derives from a young man with COVID-19, enrolled during active disease. This chain links TRBV28 with TRBJ2-7; D is ambiguous. The CDR3 protein is CASSSYPTSYEQYF. The CDR3 DNA sequence: TGTGCCAGCAGTTCCTACCCCACCTCCTACGAGCAGTACTTC.